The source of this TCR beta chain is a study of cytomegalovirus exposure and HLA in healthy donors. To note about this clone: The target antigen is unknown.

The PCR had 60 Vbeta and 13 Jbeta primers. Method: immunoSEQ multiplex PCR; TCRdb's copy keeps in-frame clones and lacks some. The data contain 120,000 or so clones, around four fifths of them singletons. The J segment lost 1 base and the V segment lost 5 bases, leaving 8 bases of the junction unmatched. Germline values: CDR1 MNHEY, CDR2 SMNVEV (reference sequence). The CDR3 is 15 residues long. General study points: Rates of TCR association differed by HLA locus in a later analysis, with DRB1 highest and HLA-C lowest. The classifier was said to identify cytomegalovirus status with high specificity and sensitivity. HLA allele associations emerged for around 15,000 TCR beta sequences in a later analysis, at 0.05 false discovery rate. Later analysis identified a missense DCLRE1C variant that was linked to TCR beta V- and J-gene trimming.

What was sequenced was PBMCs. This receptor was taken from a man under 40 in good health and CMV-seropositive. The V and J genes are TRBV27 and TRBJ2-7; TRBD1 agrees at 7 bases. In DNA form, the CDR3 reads TGTGCCAGCAGTGCCGGGACAGTTCCTTCCTACGAGCAGTACTTC. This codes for CASSAGTVPSYEQYF.